This T cell receptor (beta chain) comes out of a study of T cell changes during pregnancy in multiple sclerosis (dated by TCRdb to about 2019). Turning to the overall study: Changes in the T cell repertoire over the course of pregnancy were examined in this study in women with multiple sclerosis.

The receptor library was made with the immunoSEQ multiplex PCR assay. TCRdb took this table from immuneACCESS and kept in-frame rearrangements with V and J called. Such tables lack part of the clones; where checked against another copy, unresolved V genes explain under half of the gap, and the rest is unexplained. The sample table holds around 86,000 clones, of which 90% to 95% were seen once. The biggest ten clones account for roughly 1% of the sample. Regarding this clone: Its target antigen remains unknown. No quality values exist for individual bases; no much larger clone is one base distant.

Counted from cysteine to phenylalanine, this CDR3 has 14 amino acids. The CDR3 DNA has 42 bases and is translated from base 1. From the germline V gene, CDR1 is SGHTA and CDR2 is FQGNSA. V has 5 bases trimmed and J has 5 bases trimmed; junction bases matching no gene number 8. The receptor was derived from a female donor with multiple sclerosis, enrolled in a pregnancy study. The sequence links TRBV7-2 to TRBJ1-2; TRBD1 matches 7 bases in the middle. The sample was peripheral blood, taken in the first trimester of pregnancy. The CDR3 region has the sequence CASSMTGLNYGYTF. The DNA reads TGTGCCAGCAGCATGACAGGGCTAAATTATGGCTACACCTTC.